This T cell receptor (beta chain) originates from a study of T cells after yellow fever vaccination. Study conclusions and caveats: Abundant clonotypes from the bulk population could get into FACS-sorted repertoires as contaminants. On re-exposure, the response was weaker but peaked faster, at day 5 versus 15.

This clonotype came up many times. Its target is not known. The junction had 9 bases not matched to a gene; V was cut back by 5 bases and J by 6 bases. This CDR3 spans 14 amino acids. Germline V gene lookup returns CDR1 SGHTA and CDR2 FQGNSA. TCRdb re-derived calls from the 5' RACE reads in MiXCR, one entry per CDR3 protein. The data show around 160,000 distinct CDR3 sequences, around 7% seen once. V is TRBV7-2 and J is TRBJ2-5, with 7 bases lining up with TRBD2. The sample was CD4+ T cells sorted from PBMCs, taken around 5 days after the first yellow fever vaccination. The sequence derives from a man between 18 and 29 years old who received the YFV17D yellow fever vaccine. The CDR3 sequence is CASSPPSGVKTQYF. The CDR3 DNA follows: TGTGCCAGCAGCCCCCCCAGCGGGGTAAAGACCCAGTACTTC.